The present T cell receptor beta chain was sequenced within a study of T cells in Graves' hyperthyroidism and ophthalmopathy. At the level of the study: Specimen type is peripheral blood, collected at initial diagnosis prior to any treatment.

Amplification targeted TCR beta CDR3 regions from RNA transcripts. RT-PCR in the first round (using the HTBI primer set) targeted the TCR CDR3. One entry per CDR3 protein, called by TCRdb with MiXCR from the multiplex PCR reads. Of around 350,000 distinct CDR3 sequences in the sample, around 13% were seen once. In germline, CDR1 is SGHTA, CDR2 FQGTGA. The CDR3 runs 15 residues. Clinical Activity Scores of at least 3, NOSPECS grades of at least 4 and durations under 3 months characterized ophthalmopathy patients. Many counts were recorded for this clonotype. What it recognizes is unknown. One end of the junction is discordant with germline, which a read error may explain. Study observations and caveats: Peripheral blood also featured most of the thyroid clonotypes expanded above 0.001.

The chain joins TRBV7-3 to TRBJ1-1; D perhaps matches TRBD1 (6 bases). This TCR derives from a woman aged 25 to 45 with Graves' ophthalmopathy. Sample: blood. The chain's CDR3 is CASSLTGHPNTEAFF. For the CDR3, the DNA is TGTGCCAGCAGCCTAACGGGACACCCGAACACTGAAGCTTTCTTT.